The next 19 T cell receptor beta chains were all read from a single sample in a study of blood T cell repertoires in COVID-19. The method was immunoSEQ multiplex PCR; TCRdb's version includes in-frame clones alone and lacks a portion of them. This repertoire shows 250,000 to 300,000 clones, 90% found once; its top ten account for 5.5% to 8%. The sequenced material came from peripheral blood. The source is a woman aged 45-65 years with COVID-19, enrolled during active disease.

The CDR3 DNA sequence: TGCGCCAGCACCCCGACAGGGGGACGTAATGAAAAACTGTTTTTT. This codes for CASTPTGGRNEKLFF. The chain uses TRBV10-2 and TRBJ1-4; 9 nucleotides align to TRBD1. V was clipped by 7 bases and J by 4 bases; unmatched bases: 7. The germline CDR1 and CDR2 sequences are WSHSY and SAAADI. This CDR3 is 15 amino acids long.

In its sample, this clone was seen many times. This sequence joins TRBV18 and TRBJ1-2; D remains unclear. CDR3 length equals 15 residues. V dropped 3 bases and J dropped 2 bases, with 13 bases sitting between them. The V gene's germline CDR1 is KGHSH and CDR2 LQKENI. As DNA, the CDR3 is TGTGCCAGCTCACCCTCCTTACAGAAAAACTATGGCTACACCTTC. The encoded protein is CASSPSLQKNYGYTF.

V gene TRBV7-9 combines with J gene TRBJ2-1; 9 nucleotides line up with TRBD2. V was pared by 5 bases and J by 3 bases, with 14 bases of the junction left unmatched. Germline assignment: CDR1 SEHNR and CDR2 FQNEAQ (reference sequence). The CDR3 has 18 residues. The CDR3 sequence: CASSPSGEAGGLYNEQFF. The CDR3 bases are TGTGCCAGCAGCCCTAGTGGGGAGGCGGGAGGGCTCTACAATGAGCAGTTCTTC.

This sequence joins TRBV5-8 and TRBJ1-3, with a possible D match to TRBD1 (5 bases). This CDR3 has 16 residues. V was trimmed by 4 bases and J by 4 bases, leaving 18 bases between them. Germline CDR1 is SGHTS and CDR2 is YDEGEE. CDR3 nucleotides: TGTGCCAGCAGCCGGGGGACGGACCTAGGCGGAAACACCATATATTTT. Translation gives CASSRGTDLGGNTIYF.

The chain employs TRBV3-1 (or the pseudogene TRBV3-2) and TRBJ2-5; 7 nucleotides line up with TRBD2. The V gene end was trimmed by 0 bases and the J gene end by 3 bases; junction bases not matched to a gene: 7. The CDR3 has 16 amino acids. The V gene's germline CDR1 is LGHDT and CDR2 YNNKEL (reference sequence). CDR3: CASSQEGWDYKETQYF. The CDR3, as DNA: TGTGCCAGCAGCCAAGAGGGATGGGACTACAAAGAGACCCAGTACTTC.

The rearrangement joins TRBV25-1 to TRBJ1-1; TRBD1 might be the D (6 bases). This CDR3 is built from 17 residues. Germline values: CDR1 MGHDK, CDR2 SYGVNS. V lost 2 bases to trimming and J lost 4 bases, with 20 bases between them. CDR3 sequence: CASSEQSRTEIITEAFF. For the CDR3, the DNA is TGTGCCAGCAGTGAACAATCCCGGACAGAAATAATCACTGAAGCTTTCTTT.

On this clone: An end of the junction does not agree with germline; a read error may underlie this. This rearrangement joins TRBV6-2 or TRBV6-3 to TRBJ1-4; D possibly corresponds to TRBD1 (5 bases). This CDR3 region has 15 residues. Germline assignment: CDR1 MNHEY and CDR2 SVGEGT. The CDR3 DNA reads TGTGCCAGCAGGTACTTACAGGACGTCAGGGAAAAACTGTTTTTT. This codes for CASRYLQDVREKLFF.

The CDR3 loop reads CASSYSNNEQFF. CDR3 DNA: TGTGCCAGCAGTTACTCTAATAATGAGCAGTTCTTC. The gene calls are TRBV6-5 and TRBJ2-1; D is undetermined. Germline V gene data show CDR1 as MNHEY and CDR2 as SVGAGI. This CDR3 has 12 amino acids. Trimming removed 0 bases from V and 7 bases from J, with 4 bases in between.

The genes are TRBV7-2 and TRBJ2-7; 13 nucleotides agree with TRBD2. After removal of 5 bases from V and 7 bases from J, the junction contained 5 bases not matched to a gene. Germline V CDR1 and CDR2: SGHTA, FQGNSA. The CDR3 runs 14 residues. The DNA for the CDR3 is TGTGCCAGCAGCCCCCCGGGACTAGCGGGAGAGCAGTACTTC. This sequence encodes CASSPPGLAGEQYF.

This chain connects TRBV6-5 to TRBJ1-2; 8 bases match TRBD1. The junction had 12 bases not matched to a gene; V was cut back by 7 bases and J by 8 bases. The CDR3 consists of 14 residues. The germline gives CDR1 MNHEY, CDR2 SVGAGI. CDR3 loop: CASKGETGGGGYTF. In DNA form, the CDR3 reads TGTGCCAGCAAGGGTGAAACAGGGGGTGGAGGCTACACCTTC.

The chain employs TRBV30 and TRBJ1-2, with a tentative D call TRBD1 (5 bases). CDR1 and CDR2 from the germline V gene are GTSNPN and SVGIG (reference sequence). The germline V and J ends were trimmed by 4 bases and 4 bases, with 13 bases remaining between them. There are 13 residues in the CDR3. CDR3 DNA sequence: TGTGCCTGGAACCCTGGACAAGTCTATGGCTACACCTTC. Translation: CAWNPGQVYGYTF.

The V and J genes are TRBV6-1 and TRBJ1-6; 7 nucleotides match TRBD1. With 2 bases clipped from V and 10 bases from J, the junction kept 5 bases outside the gene matches. The CDR3 runs 14 residues. Germline lookup yields CDR1 MNHNS and CDR2 SASEGT. The CDR3 loop reads CASSEYRGSSPLHF. DNA for the CDR3: TGTGCCAGCAGTGAATACAGGGGATCCTCACCCCTCCACTTT.

This clone has only a few counts. The chain carries TRBV19 and TRBJ1-1; a possible D gene is TRBD1 (6 bases). The CDR3 has 14 residues. Trimming stripped 6 bases from V and 4 bases from J, with 15 bases between. The germline CDR1 and CDR2 sequences are LNHDA and SQIVND (reference sequence). The CDR3 sequence is CASRFDRQITEAFF. The CDR3 DNA is TGTGCCAGTAGATTCGACAGGCAGATCACTGAAGCTTTCTTT.

CDR3 sequence: CASRKTGWDFEKLFF. The DNA for the CDR3 is TGTGCCAGCAGAAAAACAGGGTGGGATTTTGAAAAACTGTTTTTT. The chain employs TRBV7-2 and TRBJ1-4; D might be TRBD1 (6 bases). The length of the CDR3 is 15 residues. The germline gives CDR1 SGHTA, CDR2 FQGNSA. Between the trimmed V and J ends, which lost 6 bases and 7 bases, there was a span of 18 bases. Full variable domain (remainder filled in from reference TRBV7-2 and TRBJ1-4): GAGVSQSPSNKVTEKGKDVELRCDPISGHTALYWYRQSLGQGLEFLIYFQGNSAPDKSGLPSDRFSAERTGGSVSTLTIQRTQQEDSAVYLCASRKTGWDFEKLFFGSGTQLSVL.

The V and J genes are TRBV19 and TRBJ2-7, with D tentatively TRBD1 (6 bases). The V and J ends lost 3 bases and 7 bases respectively, with 13 bases between them. There are 13 residues in the CDR3. The V gene's germline CDR1 is LNHDA and CDR2 SQIVND (reference sequence). The CDR3 loop reads CASSIDRPDEQYF. CDR3 coding DNA: TGTGCCAGTAGTATCGACAGGCCCGATGAGCAGTACTTC.

The chain is built from TRBV30 and TRBJ2-1; no clear D gene. V lost 1 base and J 3 bases, leaving 10 bases between the germline ends. Per germline, CDR1 GTSNPN and CDR2 SVGIG (reference sequence). The CDR3 is 14 amino acids. CDR3 in DNA: TGTGCCTGGAGTGATCTAGGTAGCTACAATGAGCAGTTCTTC. This sequence encodes CAWSDLGSYNEQFF.

The chain employs TRBV2 and TRBJ1-3, with a weak D call TRBD1 (6 bases). The CDR3 has 14 residues. Per germline, CDR1 SNHLY and CDR2 FYNNEI. V was clipped by 6 bases and J by 4 bases, with 13 bases between them. The CDR3 sequence: CASRNGQSGNTIYF. The CDR3 coding sequence is TGTGCCAGCAGGAATGGACAGTCGGGAAACACCATATATTTT.

This clone was seen more than once but under ten times. The genes are TRBV4-1 and TRBJ1-2, with 9 nucleotides matching TRBD1. This CDR3 has 13 amino acids. After removal of 6 bases from V and 11 bases from J, the junction contained 10 bases not matched to a gene. Germline V CDR1 and CDR2: MGHRA, YSYEKL. In DNA, the CDR3 is TGCGCCAGCAGTGGCACAGGGGGCGCTCATTACACCTTC. Protein product: CASSGTGGAHYTF.

The chain joins TRBV29-1 to TRBJ2-7; D not resolved. The CDR3 spans 12 residues. CDR1 and CDR2 (germline): SQVTM, ANQGSEA. Trimming pared 2 bases from V and 6 bases from J, leaving 11 bases between. The CDR3 region has the DNA TGCAGCGTTGAATGGGCGCCGAGCGAGCAGTACTTC. Translating it yields CSVEWAPSEQYF.